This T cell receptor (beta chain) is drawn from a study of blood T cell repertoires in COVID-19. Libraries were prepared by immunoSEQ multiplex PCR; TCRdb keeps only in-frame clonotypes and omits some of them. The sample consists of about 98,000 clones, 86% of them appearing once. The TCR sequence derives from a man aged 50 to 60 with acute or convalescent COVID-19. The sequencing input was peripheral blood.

The CDR3 nucleotides read TGCGCCAGCGGCAGCGGGAGCTCCTACAATGAGCAGTTCTTC. Translated, it gives CASGSGSSYNEQFF. The chain has TRBV10-2 and TRBJ2-1; TRBD2 aligns across 8 bases. This CDR3 has 14 amino acids. Trimming took 8 bases from V and 0 from J; bases not matched to a gene: 3. Germline CDR1 is WSHSY and CDR2 is SAAADI.